Sequencing of this T cell receptor beta chain was carried out in a study of blood T cells in healthy people across ages. Study-level points and caveats: It was held that diversity estimates obtained from one million T cells represented underestimates.

This clonotype has ten or more counts. The antigen is undetermined. The authors ran a second PCR of about 6 to 12 cycles using a sample-barcoded 5' primer and a J-beta primer mix. All cDNA molecules were each tagged by a template-switch adaptor with 12 random nucleotides. TCRdb analysed the 5' RACE reads with MiXCR anew, one entry per CDR3 protein. The sample lists just under 900,000 distinct CDR3 sequences, more than 25% occurring once. The germline V gene encodes CDR1 LGHNA and CDR2 YNFKEQ. Trimming removed 1 base at V and 5 bases at J, with 15 bases between. The CDR3 sequence is 16 residues long. The material sequenced was blood. This rearrangement joins TRBV4-2 to TRBJ2-1; the D gene is possibly TRBD2 (6 bases). The clonotype comes from a woman over 75 in good health. The CDR3 sequence: CASSQASRGWDNEQFF. For the CDR3, the DNA is TGTGCCAGCAGCCAAGCTTCGCGGGGTTGGGACAATGAGCAGTTCTTC.